This T cell receptor (beta chain) was found in a study of CD8 T cells in Susac syndrome. The CDR3 has 17 amino acids. The V gene's germline CDR1 is SGHVS and CDR2 FQNEAQ. The J segment lost 1 base and the V segment lost 2 bases, leaving 8 bases of the junction unmatched. Random hexamers primed reverse transcription of about 0.5 to 1 ug RNA. The method of amplification for TCR beta CDR3 was immunoSEQ multiplex PCR, covering 54 Vbeta and 13 Jbeta. TCRdb used MiXCR to reprocess the immunoSEQ multiplex PCR reads, holding one entry per CDR3 protein. The profile covers 350,000 to 550,000 distinct CDR3 sequences, with approximately 85% appearing a single time and 0.09% to 0.15% taken by the ten largest. Negative isolation was applied to CD8+ and CD4+ T cells, and FACS enrichment was applied to TEMRA cells.

Sequencing was carried out using CD8+ T cells from PBMCs. The TCR comes from a human donor with multiple sclerosis. The chain has TRBV7-8 and TRBJ2-5; 9 nucleotides agree with TRBD1. The CDR3 here is CASSLTGGPAVQETQYF. The CDR3 nucleotides are TGTGCCAGCAGCTTAACAGGGGGCCCGGCTGTCCAAGAGACCCAGTACTTC.